Given below is one TCR beta chain in context. The antigen remains unidentified. The data were obtained in a study of early T cells in non-severe SARS-CoV-2 infection. Study information: Sequencing targeted bulk RNA from unsorted whole blood, leaving chains unpaired. Findings of the study overall: Reliance on VDJdb matching favored anti-spike CD8 responses; private and CD4 specificities were missed.

The TCR library protocol was used to attach unique molecular identifiers. These identifiers were attached to individual cDNA molecules. TCRdb processed the 5' RACE reads anew with MiXCR; each CDR3 protein has one entry. The sample comprises tens of thousands of distinct CDR3 sequences, about 6% of which are singletons, and around 21% rests with the top ten. Losses at the gene ends were 4 bases for V and 4 bases for J; bases not matched to a gene: 8. The CDR3 loop spans 14 amino acids. The V gene's germline CDR1 is GTSNPN and CDR2 SVGIG (reference sequence). This clonotype was obtained from an adult who was a healthcare worker with PCR-confirmed SARS-CoV-2 infection or an uninfected control (not recorded which). The gene calls are TRBV30 and TRBJ1-2; TRBD1 matches 8 bases. The input for sequencing was whole blood, taken at baseline. Here the CDR3 reads CAWTRTGHGYGYTF. The CDR3, as DNA: TGTGCCTGGACACGGACAGGGCACGGCTATGGCTACACCTTC.